Following are 27 T cell receptor beta chains from one sample sequenced in a study of cytotoxic CD8 clonotypes in ibrutinib-treated CLL. Using immunoSEQ multiplex PCR, the repertoire was profiled, and TCRdb retains in-frame clones only, with some absent. The profile shows 150,000 to 200,000 clones, 70% to 90% of them singletons. Sequenced here: PBMCs, sampled at disease progression, from a patient treated with ibrutinib. Every receptor here comes from a human donor with chronic lymphocytic leukemia.

The genes are TRBV5-1 and TRBJ2-1; 8 bases are shared with TRBD2. The CDR3 runs 19 residues. Trimming at V came to 2 bases and at J to 0 bases, leaving 13 bases not matched to a gene. The germline V gene has CDR1 SGHRS and CDR2 YFSETQ. DNA for the CDR3: TGCGCCAGCAGCTTAGGGCTAGCGGGCCACATGTACTCCTACAATGAGCAGTTCTTC. Its protein product is CASSLGLAGHMYSYNEQFF.

The chain employs TRBV6-5 and TRBJ1-5, with D perhaps TRBD1 (6 bases). Germline assignment: CDR1 MNHEY and CDR2 SVGAGI. The CDR3 runs to 13 residues. V lost 6 bases and J lost 2, with 8 bases in between. CDR3 amino acids: CASRNRGNQPQHF. The CDR3 nucleotides read TGTGCCAGCAGAAACAGGGGCAATCAGCCCCAGCATTTT.

The genes are TRBV6-7 and TRBJ2-7; D remains unclear. TRBV6-7 is identified as an open reading frame with a role that is uncertain. The V end lost 2 bases, the J end lost 4 bases, and 18 bases lay between the germline ends. This CDR3 is built from 16 residues. CDR3: CASSYLGGRVVYEQYF. The CDR3 nucleotides are TGTGCCAGCAGTTACCTCGGCGGAAGGGTGGTGTACGAGCAGTACTTC.

In its sample, this clone was seen many times. J is TRBJ2-1 and V is TRBV7-6; D ambiguous. This CDR3 spans 14 amino acids. The V end lost 2 bases, the J end lost 6 bases, and 11 bases lay between the germline ends. Germline V lookup: CDR1 SGHVS, CDR2 FNYEAQ. Written as DNA, the CDR3 is TGTGCCAGCAGCTTACCTCCCGCTGGCAATGAGCAGTTCTTC. Translated: CASSLPPAGNEQFF.

This clone was counted a single time. The V and J genes are TRBV19 and TRBJ2-2, with 12 bases matching TRBD2. J gave up 6 bases and V 5 bases, and 7 bases lay outside the gene matches. There are 16 residues in the CDR3. Germline lookup yields CDR1 LNHDA and CDR2 SQIVND (reference sequence). DNA for the CDR3: TGTGCCAGTAGTCTTCTAGCGGGAGGGTTCGCCGGGGAGCTGTTTTTT. Its protein product is CASSLLAGGFAGELFF. The variable domain in full, completed from reference TRBV19 and TRBJ2-2, reads DGGITQSPKYLFRKEGQNVTLSCEQNLNHDAMYWYRQDPGQGLRLIYYSQIVNDFQKGDIAEGYSVSREKKESFPLTVTSAQKNPTAFYLCASSLLAGGFAGELFFGEGSRLTVL.

The chain carries TRBV18 and TRBJ1-5, with 9 bases fitting TRBD1. The CDR3 has 18 residues. V dropped 0 bases and J dropped 1; count of bases not matched to a gene: 7. Germline-derived CDR1 and CDR2 are KGHSH and LQKENI. The CDR3 loop reads CASSPPTGGPQSNQPQHF. The CDR3 DNA reads TGTGCCAGCTCACCACCGACAGGGGGTCCTCAGAGCAATCAGCCCCAGCATTTT.

V usage is TRBV27 and J usage is TRBJ2-7, with 9 bases matching TRBD1. V shed 2 bases and J 0 bases; nucleotides not matched to a gene: 2. CDR1 MNHEY and CDR2 SMNVEV come from the germline V gene (reference sequence). CDR3 length: 15 residues. CDR3 sequence: CASSLTGGFSYEQYF. The CDR3 bases are TGTGCCAGCAGTTTAACAGGGGGCTTCTCCTACGAGCAGTACTTC.

The CDR3 DNA is TGTGCCAGCAGTGAGAGCAGGGTTTCATTCGGCTACACCTTC. Translated, it gives CASSESRVSFGYTF. J is TRBJ1-2 and V is TRBV27; D perhaps matches TRBD1 (5 bases). Trimming cost V 5 bases and J 8 bases, with 18 bases left between them. Per germline, CDR1 MNHEY and CDR2 SMNVEV (reference sequence). This CDR3 is 14 amino acids long.

The genes are TRBV25-1 and TRBJ2-2, with 8 bases that match TRBD1. The CDR3 sequence is 15 residues long. Germline CDR1 reads MGHDK; CDR2 reads SYGVNS. V shed 3 bases and J 6 bases; nucleotides not matched to a gene: 6. CDR3 amino acids: CASSDHSGGAGELFF. For the CDR3, the DNA is TGTGCCAGCAGTGACCACTCAGGGGGCGCCGGGGAGCTGTTTTTT. Full variable domain (rest looked up from reference TRBV25-1 and TRBJ2-2): EADIYQTPRYLVIGTGKKITLECSQTMGHDKMYWYQQDPGMELHLIHYSYGVNSTEKGDLSSESTVSRIRTEHFPLTLESARPSHTSQYLCASSDHSGGAGELFFGEGSRLTVL.

This sequence joins TRBV5-4 and TRBJ2-7; 8 nucleotides match TRBD1. This CDR3 is built from 15 residues. Germline CDR1 is SGHNT and CDR2 is YYREEE (reference sequence). J lost 5 bases, V lost 2 bases, and 9 bases had no gene match. CDR3 DNA: TGTGCCAGCAGCTTTCTTGCAGGGGGCAACGACGAGCAGTACTTC. Translating it yields CASSFLAGGNDEQYF.

This chain uses TRBV18 with TRBJ1-4; possible D gene TRBD1, 6 bases. V lost 2 bases and J lost 10, with 20 bases in between. The CDR3 spans 16 residues. Looked up from germline, CDR1 is KGHSH and CDR2 is LQKENI. As DNA, the CDR3 is TGTGCCAGCTCACCAGTTGGTCAGGGGCTTTCGGGAAAACTGTTTTTT. This sequence encodes CASSPVGQGLSGKLFF. The whole variable domain, remainder taken from reference TRBV18 and TRBJ1-4, is NAGVMQNPRHLVRRRGQEARLRCSPMKGHSHVYWYRQLPEEGLKFMVYLQKENIIDESGMPKERFSAEFPKEGPSILRIQQVVRGDSAAYFCASSPVGQGLSGKLFFGSGTQLSVL.

The chain employs TRBV7-6 and TRBJ1-1; no firm D call. CDR1 is SGHVS, CDR2 FNYEAQ, per germline. The length of the CDR3 is 11 residues. Trimming pared 5 bases from V and 8 bases from J, leaving 9 bases between. The CDR3 coding sequence is TGTGCCAGCAGCCGGACCCCGGAAGCTTTCTTT. Its protein is CASSRTPEAFF.

The genes are TRBV6-5 and TRBJ1-1; 7 positions match TRBD1. J was trimmed by 6 bases and V by 4 bases; bases with no gene match: 14. CDR1 and CDR2 from the germline V gene are MNHEY and SVGAGI. The CDR3 consists of 16 residues. CDR3 nucleotides: TGTGCCAGCAGTTCGAAAAAACAGGGGTTCGCGGCTGAAGCTTTCTTT. This codes for CASSSKKQGFAAEAFF.

The rearrangement links TRBV7-8 to TRBJ1-1; TRBD1 is a possible D gene (5 bases). Germline-derived CDR1 and CDR2 are SGHVS and FQNEAQ. Trimming shortened V by 2 bases and J by 5 bases, and 12 bases separated the two germline ends. The CDR3 is made up of 14 amino acids. The CDR3, as DNA: TGTGCCAGCAGCTTATTGGAGGGGAGAACTGAAGCTTTCTTT. Its translation: CASSLLEGRTEAFF.

This clone has just a few counts. V and J are TRBV19 and TRBJ1-5, with 9 positions matching TRBD1. This CDR3 comprises 14 residues. CDR1 is LNHDA, CDR2 SQIVND, per germline (reference sequence). The V and J ends lost 4 bases and 6 bases, in that order; junction bases with no gene match: 4. CDR3 DNA sequence: TGTGCCAGTAGTACCACAGGGGGCGGTCAGCCCCAGCATTTT. Residues: CASSTTGGGQPQHF.

The rearrangement uses TRBV2 and TRBJ2-2, with unresolved D. CDR1 is SNHLY, CDR2 FYNNEI, per germline. This CDR3 contains 14 residues. V lost 4 bases, J lost 6 bases, and 12 bases lay in between. CDR3 protein: CASSVQVAAGELFF. CDR3 bases: TGTGCCAGCAGTGTTCAAGTTGCGGCCGGGGAGCTGTTTTTT.

The V and J genes are TRBV5-4 and TRBJ2-7, with 7 nucleotides matching TRBD1. The germline gives CDR1 SGHNT, CDR2 YYREEE (reference sequence). The CDR3 spans 14 residues. The V and J ends lost 9 bases and 4 bases, in that order; junction bases with no gene match: 13. For the CDR3, the DNA is TGTGCCACCCAACCGGGACAGCGAAAATACGAGCAGTACTTC. Amino acids: CATQPGQRKYEQYF. The whole variable domain, filled in from reference TRBV5-4 and TRBJ2-7, reads ETGVTQSPTHLIKTRGQQVTLRCSSQSGHNTVSWYQQALGQGPQFIFQYYREEENGRGNFPPRFSGLQFPNYSSELNVNALELDDSALYLCATQPGQRKYEQYFGPGTRLTVT.

The V and J genes are TRBV25-1 and TRBJ1-4; D gene ambiguous. The CDR3 length is 14 residues. CDR1 is MGHDK, CDR2 SYGVNS, per germline. The V and J ends lost 6 bases and 4 bases respectively, with 12 bases between them. CDR3 region: CASSHRVDNEKLFF. DNA of the CDR3: TGTGCCAGCAGCCACCGAGTCGATAATGAAAAACTGTTTTTT.

The chain joins TRBV11-3 to TRBJ2-3, with D perhaps matching TRBD2 (6 bases). The CDR3 runs to 15 residues. V dropped 1 base and J dropped 4 bases, with 12 bases sitting between them. Germline assignment: CDR1 SGHNT and CDR2 YENEEA. CDR3 loop: CASSLAGEEADTQYF. The CDR3 coding sequence is TGTGCCAGCAGCTTAGCGGGAGAAGAGGCAGATACGCAGTATTTT.

The chain joins TRBV5-4 to TRBJ2-1, with 11 bases aligning to TRBD1. The CDR3 runs 15 residues. CDR1 and CDR2 (germline): SGHNT, YYREEE (reference sequence). With V trimmed by 4 bases and J by 4 bases, 4 bases remained unmatched. CDR3 nucleotide sequence: TGTGCCAGCAGCACGGGGACAGGGGGTTACAATGAGCAGTTCTTC. Translation gives CASSTGTGGYNEQFF. Supplemented by reference TRBV5-4 and TRBJ2-1, the full variable domain reads ETGVTQSPTHLIKTRGQQVTLRCSSQSGHNTVSWYQQALGQGPQFIFQYYREEENGRGNFPPRFSGLQFPNYSSELNVNALELDDSALYLCASSTGTGGYNEQFFGPGTRLTVL.

V is TRBV6-5 and J is TRBJ2-7; D is perhaps TRBD2 (5 bases). V was pared by 5 bases and J by 3 bases, with 8 bases between. The CDR3 runs to 12 residues. CDR1 and CDR2 (germline): MNHEY, SVGAGI. The CDR3 protein is CASSRTSYEQYF. CDR3 DNA: TGTGCCAGCAGTCGCACTAGCTACGAGCAGTACTTC.

V and J are TRBV7-8 and TRBJ2-1; D uncertain. Germline V lookup: CDR1 SGHVS, CDR2 FQNEAQ. The V and J ends lost 6 bases and 0 bases respectively, with 12 bases between them. The CDR3 totals 15 residues. CDR3 nucleotide sequence: TGTGCCAGCAGTTTCAGCACACGCTCCTACAATGAGCAGTTCTTC. It codes for CASSFSTRSYNEQFF.

This chain joins TRBV6-4 and TRBJ2-2; possible D gene TRBD2, 5 bases. V was cut by 8 bases and J by 6 bases, with 10 bases left in between. The CDR3 loop spans 12 amino acids. Per germline, CDR1 MRHNA and CDR2 SNTAGT. This CDR3 is CASGSWAGELFF. CDR3 bases: TGTGCCAGCGGGAGTTGGGCCGGGGAGCTGTTTTTT.

The chain joins TRBV6-5 to TRBJ1-2, with TRBD1 identical over 9 bases. The germline V gene has CDR1 MNHEY and CDR2 SVGAGI. The CDR3 spans 13 residues. Unmatched junction bases numbered 5, after V lost 4 bases and J lost 8 bases. This chain's CDR3 is CASSSTGGWGYTF. CDR3 DNA sequence: TGTGCCAGCAGTTCAACAGGGGGCTGGGGCTACACCTTC.

The chain employs TRBV6-1 and TRBJ2-1; D gene ambiguous. Trimming stripped 8 bases from V and 6 bases from J, with 14 bases between. CDR3 length equals 13 residues. Germline lookup yields CDR1 MNHNS and CDR2 SASEGT. CDR3 nucleotide sequence: TGTGCCAGCGTCGGGTGGCCAGGCAATGAGCAGTTCTTC. Translated, it gives CASVGWPGNEQFF.

Only one count was recorded for this clone. V usage is TRBV18 and J usage is TRBJ2-5; 7 nucleotides align to TRBD1. CDR3 size: 14 residues. V dropped 5 bases and J dropped 2; count of bases not matched to a gene: 5. Germline CDR1 and CDR2: KGHSH and LQKENI. The CDR3 reads CASSDRVLQETQYF. In nucleotides, the CDR3 is TGTGCCAGCTCAGACAGGGTACTACAAGAGACCCAGTACTTC.

This clone is a singleton in its sample. This chain joins TRBV2 and TRBJ2-1; 8 bases map to TRBD1. Germline V gene data show CDR1 as SNHLY and CDR2 as FYNNEI. There are 15 residues in the CDR3. The V and J ends lost 6 bases and 3 bases, in that order; junction bases with no gene match: 7. The CDR3 loop reads CASREGTGIYNEQFF. The CDR3 region has the DNA TGTGCCAGCAGGGAGGGGACAGGCATCTACAATGAGCAGTTCTTC.